The clone carrying this T cell receptor beta chain has just a few counts. Its antigen is as yet unknown. The sample's time point: patch test 3, about 24 weeks after DPC sensitization. Treatment specified: therapeutic diphenylcyclopropenone sensitization with weekly scalp DPC. Alopecia patients, 18 to 70 years old and DPC-suitable, served as donors. V was pared by 0 bases and J by 3 bases, with 6 bases between. Germline V CDR1 and CDR2: LGHDT, YNNKEL (reference sequence). The CDR3 is 13 amino acids. These data belong to a study of human T cells and chemical hapten exposure. About the study: Readings were taken at 6 days from patch tests that had applied 0.01% DPC to the upper back. Study-level results: Patch test score rose with PT1 expanded TCR count, significant at thresholds 8, 16 and 32, not 4.

Each CDR3 protein is one row after TCRdb ran MiXCR on the RACE reads. The sample has some 84,000 distinct CDR3 sequences, 9.5% to 14% seen once. This TCR was sampled from a woman aged 45-65 years with alopecia areata. Some clones in this sample may be carry-over from other donors' samples. Sequencing used whole blood, obtained in connection with sensitization to the hapten diphenylcyclopropenone (DPC). The chain links TRBV3-1 to TRBJ2-7, with D uncertain. The CDR3 loop is CASSQDVLYEQYF. Here the CDR3 DNA reads TGTGCCAGCAGCCAAGATGTCCTCTACGAGCAGTACTTC.